Shown below are 26 T cell receptor beta chains from a single sample sequenced in a study of cytomegalovirus exposure and HLA in healthy donors (dated by TCRdb to 2016 to 2017). Library creation used the immunoSEQ multiplex PCR assay. The multiplex PCR relied on a mix of 60 forward primers for TCR Vbeta segments and 13 reverse primers for TCR Jbeta segments. TCRdb obtained this table from immuneACCESS and retained in-frame rearrangements with V and J assigned. These tables miss some clones; where compared with another copy, unresolved V genes account for less than half of the shortfall, and the remainder is unexplained. The sample table records some 130,000 clones; 77% of these occur just once. 3% to 4.5% of the sample comes from the top ten. The sample comprised PBMCs. The source of these receptors is a male donor in good health and CMV-seronegative.

The chain has TRBV5-1 and TRBJ2-1, with 8 nucleotides matching TRBD2. The J segment lost 0 bases and the V segment lost 5 bases, leaving 4 bases of the junction unmatched. This CDR3 spans 15 amino acids. Per germline, CDR1 SGHRS and CDR2 YFSETQ. The CDR3 loop is CASSSGASSYNEQFF. The CDR3 DNA reads as TGCGCCAGCAGTAGCGGGGCGAGCTCCTACAATGAGCAGTTCTTC.

This rearrangement joins TRBV6-1 to TRBJ1-1; D is undetermined. The CDR3 has 14 amino acids. The germline V and J ends were trimmed by 4 bases and 2 bases, with 11 bases remaining between them. CDR1 MNHNS and CDR2 SASEGT come from the germline V gene. CDR3 sequence (DNA): TGTGCCAGCAGTGCCCGGGATGACAACACTGAAGCTTTCTTT. Translation gives CASSARDDNTEAFF.

This clone was observed once. The CDR3 protein is CASSFDRTNQPQHF. The CDR3 coding sequence is TGTGCCAGCAGTTTTGACAGAACCAATCAGCCCCAGCATTTT. V and J are TRBV6-5 and TRBJ1-5, with D possibly TRBD1 on 5 matching bases. The CDR3 spans 14 residues. Germline CDR1 is MNHEY and CDR2 is SVGAGI. Trimming stripped 4 bases from V and 3 bases from J, with 10 bases between.

In nucleotides, the CDR3 is TGTGCCAGCAGCCAACAGAATAGCGGGGGGTTGGACGAGCAGTACTTC. It is translated as CASSQQNSGGLDEQYF. The chain recombines TRBV4-2 with TRBJ2-7; TRBD2 matches at 10 bases. Germline loops: CDR1 LGHNA, CDR2 YNFKEQ. This CDR3 is built from 16 residues. J was trimmed by 5 bases and V by 2 bases; bases with no gene match: 9.

This rearrangement joins TRBV5-1 to TRBJ1-2; no definite D call. This CDR3 contains 13 residues. Trimming shortened V by 2 bases and J by 10 bases, and 15 bases separated the two germline ends. Germline V lookup: CDR1 SGHRS, CDR2 YFSETQ. The CDR3 DNA reads TGCGCCAGCAGCTTCGCAGGTTATGGTGACTACACCTTC. It is translated as CASSFAGYGDYTF. The whole variable domain, remainder taken from reference TRBV5-1 and TRBJ1-2, is KAGVTQTPRYLIKTRGQQVTLSCSPISGHRSVSWYQQTPGQGLQFLFEYFSETQRNKGNFPGRFSGRQFSNSRSEMNVSTLELGDSALYLCASSFAGYGDYTFGSGTRLTVV.

V usage is TRBV14 and J usage is TRBJ2-7; no clear D gene. Per germline, CDR1 SGHDN and CDR2 FVKESK. The CDR3 consists of 13 residues. V was pared by 2 bases and J by 1 base, with 6 bases between. DNA for the CDR3: TGTGCCAGCAGCCAATTAGTTTCCTACGAGCAGTACTTC. Translating it yields CASSQLVSYEQYF.

The V gene is TRBV6-5, the J gene TRBJ2-5; 8 nucleotides agree with TRBD2. Trimming removed 4 bases from V and 2 bases from J; junction bases left unmatched: 3. CDR3 size: 14 residues. Looked up from germline, CDR1 is MNHEY and CDR2 is SVGAGI. The chain's CDR3 is CASSSGGGQETQYF. For the CDR3, the DNA is TGTGCCAGCAGTTCCGGGGGGGGGCAAGAGACCCAGTACTTC.

V usage is TRBV4-2 and J usage is TRBJ1-2; no reliable D call. Germline assignment: CDR1 LGHNA and CDR2 YNFKEQ. The CDR3 runs to 17 residues. The V and J ends lost 0 bases and 0 bases respectively, with 14 bases between them. This chain's CDR3 is CASSQDRRGTANYGYTF. CDR3 DNA sequence: TGTGCCAGCAGCCAAGATAGGCGAGGCACCGCTAACTATGGCTACACCTTC.

The chain couples TRBV5-5 to TRBJ2-7; D uncertain. The CDR3 runs to 12 residues. The V end lost 3 bases, the J end lost 1 base, and 5 bases lay between the germline ends. Germline-derived CDR1 and CDR2 are SGHKS and YYEKEE (reference sequence). CDR3 residues: CASSSSSYEQYF. The CDR3 DNA sequence: TGTGCCAGCAGCTCGAGTTCCTACGAGCAGTACTTC.

This sequence joins TRBV11-3 and TRBJ2-2; D is uncertain. CDR1 is SGHNT, CDR2 YENEEA, per germline. This CDR3 is 13 amino acids long. The V end lost 0 bases, the J end lost 5 bases, and 4 bases lay between the germline ends. The DNA of the CDR3 is TGTGCCAGCAGCTTAGACAGGACCGGGGAGCTGTTTTTT. This codes for CASSLDRTGELFF.

This clone was recorded a few times. The chain employs TRBV25-1 and TRBJ2-7; D remains unclear. Trimming stripped 6 bases from V and 0 bases from J, with 9 bases between. CDR1 is MGHDK and CDR2 is SYGVNS in the germline V gene. The CDR3 totals 13 residues. The DNA of the CDR3 is TGTGCCAGCAGGTCGACACCCTCCTACGAGCAGTACTTC. This sequence encodes CASRSTPSYEQYF.

This clone was detected a few times. V gene TRBV18 combines with J gene TRBJ2-1; a weak D match, TRBD2 (5 bases). V shed 4 bases and J shed 8 bases, with 9 bases lying between them. This CDR3 has 12 amino acids. Germline V gives CDR1 KGHSH, CDR2 LQKENI. The CDR3 region is CASSLLRDEQFF. The CDR3 bases are TGTGCCAGCTCACTTTTGAGGGATGAGCAGTTCTTC.

V and J are TRBV6-5 and TRBJ1-4; unclear D gene. V was shortened by 0 bases and J by 4 bases, with 9 bases between the two germline ends. CDR3 length equals 15 residues. Germline values: CDR1 MNHEY, CDR2 SVGAGI. The CDR3 coding sequence is TGTGCCAGCAGTTACTCTCGGAGAGTTAATGAAAAACTGTTTTTT. Amino acids: CASSYSRRVNEKLFF.

The V and J genes are TRBV4-2 and TRBJ2-7; the D gene is possibly TRBD2 (6 bases). The length of the CDR3 is 14 residues. Germline CDR1 and CDR2: LGHNA and YNFKEQ. V shed 0 bases and J shed 5 bases, with 11 bases lying between them. The CDR3 DNA is TGTGCCAGCAGCCAAGATACTAGCCTGAACGAGCAGTACTTC. Protein sequence: CASSQDTSLNEQYF.

The chain carries TRBV4-2 and TRBJ1-6; the match to TRBD1 covers 7 bases. Germline assignment: CDR1 LGHNA and CDR2 YNFKEQ. V gave up 1 base and J gave up 2 bases; unmatched junction bases: 8. The length of the CDR3 is 18 residues. The CDR3 nucleotides are TGTGCCAGCAGCCAAGGACGACAGGGTATAACCTATAATTCACCCCTCCACTTT. Its protein is CASSQGRQGITYNSPLHF.

The chain couples TRBV28 to TRBJ1-1; D call uncertain. V lost 2 bases and J lost 5, with 9 bases in between. Looked up from germline, CDR1 is MDHEN and CDR2 is SYDVKM. This CDR3 region has 13 residues. The CDR3 protein is CASSLVGRTEAFF. The CDR3 DNA reads TGTGCCAGCAGTTTAGTGGGGAGGACTGAAGCTTTCTTT.

The chain combines TRBV5-4 with TRBJ2-7, with a weak D call TRBD1 (6 bases). V lost 2 bases to trimming and J lost 2 bases, with 17 bases between them. The CDR3 runs to 16 residues. Germline CDR1 is SGHNT and CDR2 is YYREEE (reference sequence). The chain's CDR3 is CASSFDRSLATYEQYF. CDR3 coding DNA: TGTGCCAGCAGCTTCGACAGGTCCCTCGCTACCTACGAGCAGTACTTC.

This clone came up a few times. The chain uses TRBV19 and TRBJ1-6, with 9 bases lining up with TRBD1. Unmatched junction bases numbered 2, after V lost 4 bases and J lost 7 bases. Germline loops: CDR1 LNHDA, CDR2 SQIVND (reference sequence). CDR3 length: 14 amino acids. The CDR3 DNA sequence: TGTGCCAGTAGTACCGGGACAGGGAATTCACCCCTCCACTTT. This gives the protein CASSTGTGNSPLHF.

The J gene is TRBJ2-7, the V gene TRBV6-1, with a weak D call TRBD2 (6 bases). The CDR3 is made up of 12 amino acids. With 6 bases removed from V and 4 bases from J, the gap between germline ends came to 10 bases. In germline, CDR1 is MNHNS, CDR2 SASEGT. CDR3 sequence reads: CASRTREYEQYF. The CDR3 nucleotides are TGTGCCAGCAGGACTAGAGAATACGAGCAGTACTTC.

The chain employs TRBV7-3 and TRBJ2-1; 9 nucleotides line up with TRBD2. The CDR3 contains 14 residues. The V segment lost 8 bases and the J segment 3 bases; nucleotides outside the gene matches: 5. The V gene's germline CDR1 is SGHTA and CDR2 FQGTGA. The CDR3, as DNA: TGTGCCAGCGGGCTAGCGGGAAACTACAATGAGCAGTTCTTC. Translated: CASGLAGNYNEQFF.

Notes on this clone: Relative to the germline gene, one junction end is altered; a read error may explain this. The chain combines TRBV5-1 with TRBJ2-6, with a possible D match to TRBD1 (5 bases). The CDR3 covers 15 residues. Germline CDR1 SGHRS, CDR2 YFSETQ. As DNA, the CDR3 is TGCGCCAGCAGCTTGGGACGATCTGGGGCCAACGGCCTGACTTTC. Translation: CASSLGRSGANGLTF. Full variable domain (rest looked up from reference TRBV5-1 and TRBJ2-6): KAGVTQTPRYLIKTRGQQVTLSCSPISGHRSVSWYQQTPGQGLQFLFEYFSETQRNKGNFPGRFSGRQFSNSRSEMNVSTLELGDSALYLCASSLGRSGANGLTFGAGSRLTVL.

The CDR3 bases are TGTGCCAGCAGTTACTCTGGCGGGTTGGGCCAAGAGACCCAGTACTTC. Translation gives CASSYSGGLGQETQYF. The J gene is TRBJ2-5, the V gene TRBV6-6, with D maybe TRBD2 (5 bases). The CDR3 covers 16 residues. Germline loops: CDR1 MNHNY, CDR2 SVGAGI (reference sequence). Trimming left V 0 bases short and J 1 base short, with 12 bases between.

The CDR3 loop is CASGLAPSSYNEQFF. The CDR3 region has the DNA TGTGCCAGCGGACTAGCGCCGAGCTCCTACAATGAGCAGTTCTTC. The chain combines TRBV19 with TRBJ2-1; 9 bases align to TRBD2. Germline trimming cut 9 bases from V and 0 bases from J; bases unmatched to any gene: 6. CDR3 length: 15 residues. The germline V gene encodes CDR1 LNHDA and CDR2 SQIVND (reference sequence). The whole variable domain, filled in from reference TRBV19 and TRBJ2-1, reads DGGITQSPKYLFRKEGQNVTLSCEQNLNHDAMYWYRQDPGQGLRLIYYSQIVNDFQKGDIAEGYSVSREKKESFPLTVTSAQKNPTAFYLCASGLAPSSYNEQFFGPGTRLTVL.

The chain has TRBV7-3 and TRBJ2-7; tentative D call: TRBD2 (5 bases). CDR3 length: 13 residues. V lost 2 bases, J lost 3 bases, and 8 bases lay in between. CDR1 and CDR2 from the germline V gene are SGHTA and FQGTGA. The CDR3 protein is CASSLAGDYEQYF. CDR3 DNA sequence: TGTGCCAGCAGCTTAGCGGGTGACTACGAGCAGTACTTC. The entire variable domain, with the rest obtained from reference TRBV7-3 and TRBJ2-7, is as follows: GAGVSQTPSNKVTEKGKYVELRCDPISGHTALYWYRQSLGQGPEFLIYFQGTGAADDSGLPNDRFFAVRPEGSVSTLKIQRTERGDSAVYLCASSLAGDYEQYFGPGTRLTVT.

Comment on this clone: The junction shows a germline mismatch at one end, possibly a read error. The chain employs TRBV6-1 and TRBJ2-6; possible D gene TRBD1, 5 bases. This CDR3 comprises 14 residues. The germline gives CDR1 MNHNS, CDR2 SASEGT. CDR3 in amino acids: CASSEGSGANGLTF. CDR3 coding DNA: TGTGCCAGCAGTGAGGGTTCTGGGGCCAACGGCCTGACTTTC.

In DNA, the CDR3 is TGTGCCAGCAGTGAATCAGGGGGCGGGCAGCCCCAGCATTTT. Translation gives CASSESGGGQPQHF. The chain uses TRBV2 and TRBJ1-5, with 8 nucleotides matching TRBD1. This CDR3 spans 14 amino acids. The V gene end was trimmed by 2 bases and the J gene end by 7 bases; junction bases not matched to a gene: 4. The germline V gene encodes CDR1 SNHLY and CDR2 FYNNEI.